What follows describes a single T cell receptor beta chain. The data stem from a study of control samples from healthy donors and cancer patients. TCRdb keeps only in-frame clones here, not all; method: immunoSEQ multiplex PCR. The sample yields roughly 98,000 clones, approximately 93% seen once. The source of this sequence is a man aged 18 to 30 in good health. What was sequenced was blood.

CDR3 DNA: TGTGCCATCAAGGAACCGAGTGAACAGGGGACTGAAGCTTTCTTT. The encoded protein is CAIKEPSEQGTEAFF. The chain couples TRBV10-3 to TRBJ1-1; 7 bases fit TRBD1. Germline V lookup: CDR1 ENHRY, CDR2 SYGVKD. V lost 7 bases to trimming and J lost 5 bases; unmatched junction nucleotides: 13. The CDR3 loop spans 15 amino acids.